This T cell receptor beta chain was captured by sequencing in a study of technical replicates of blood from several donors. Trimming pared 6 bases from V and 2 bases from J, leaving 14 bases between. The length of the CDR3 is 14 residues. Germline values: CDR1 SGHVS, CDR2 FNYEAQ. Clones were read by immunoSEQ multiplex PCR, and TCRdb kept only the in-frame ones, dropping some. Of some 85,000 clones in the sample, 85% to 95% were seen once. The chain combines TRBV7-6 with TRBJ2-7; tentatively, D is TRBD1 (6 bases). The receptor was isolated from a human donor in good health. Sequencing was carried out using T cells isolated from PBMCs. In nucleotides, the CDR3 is TGTGCCAGCAGTTCGGACAGTGATCCCTACGAGCAGTACTTC. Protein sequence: CASSSDSDPYEQYF.